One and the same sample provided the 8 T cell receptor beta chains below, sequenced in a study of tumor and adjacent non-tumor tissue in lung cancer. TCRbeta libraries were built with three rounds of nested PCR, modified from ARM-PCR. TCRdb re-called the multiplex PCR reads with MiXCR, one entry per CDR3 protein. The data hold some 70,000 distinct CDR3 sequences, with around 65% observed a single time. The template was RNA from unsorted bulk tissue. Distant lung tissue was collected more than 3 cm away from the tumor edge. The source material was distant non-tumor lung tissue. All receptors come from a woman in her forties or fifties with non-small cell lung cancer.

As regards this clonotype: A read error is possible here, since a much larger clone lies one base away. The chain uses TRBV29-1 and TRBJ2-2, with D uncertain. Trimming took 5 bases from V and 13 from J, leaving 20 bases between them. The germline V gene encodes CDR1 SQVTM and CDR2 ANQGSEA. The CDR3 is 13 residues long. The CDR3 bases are TGCAGCGTTACCCTCAACAGTCTCTGGGGGCTGTTTTTT. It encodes CSVTLNSLWGLFF.

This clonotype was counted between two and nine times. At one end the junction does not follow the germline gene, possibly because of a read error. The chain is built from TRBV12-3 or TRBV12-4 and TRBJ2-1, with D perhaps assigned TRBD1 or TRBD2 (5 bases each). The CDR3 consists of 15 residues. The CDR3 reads CVSRMTRDGHNEQFF. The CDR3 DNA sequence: TGTGTCAGCAGGATGACCCGGGACGGACACAATGAGCAGTTCTTC.

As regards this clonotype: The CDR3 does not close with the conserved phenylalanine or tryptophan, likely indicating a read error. Here the CDR3 DNA reads TGTGCCTGGAGTATCTCTAATGAGCAGTTCCTC. Residues: CAWSISNEQFL. The gene calls are TRBV30 and TRBJ2-1; D ambiguous. Germline V gives CDR1 GTSNPN, CDR2 SVGIG (reference sequence). V lost 2 bases to trimming and J lost 7 bases, with 6 bases between them. CDR3 length: 11 residues.

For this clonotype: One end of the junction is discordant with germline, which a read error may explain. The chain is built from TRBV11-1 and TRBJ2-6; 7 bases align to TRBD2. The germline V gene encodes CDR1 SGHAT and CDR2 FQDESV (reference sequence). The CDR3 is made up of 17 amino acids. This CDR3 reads CASCFAAGAIGADVLTF. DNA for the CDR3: TGTGCCAGCTGCTTCGCTGCGGGAGCCATTGGGGCCGACGTCCTGACTTTC. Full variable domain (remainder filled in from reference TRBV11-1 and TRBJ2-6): EAEVAQSPRYKITEKSQAVAFWCDPISGHATLYWYRQILGQGPELLVQFQDESVVDDSQLPKDRFSAERLKGVDSTLKIQPAELGDSAMYLCASCFAAGAIGADVLTFGAGSRLTVL.

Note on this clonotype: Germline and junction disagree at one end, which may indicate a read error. The CDR3 coding sequence is TGTACCAGCAACTTTAATCCGGGAACGAATGAGCAATTCTTC. This sequence encodes CTSNFNPGTNEQFF. The chain has TRBV11-2 and TRBJ2-1, with D maybe TRBD2 (5 bases). The CDR3 has 14 residues. The germline CDR1 and CDR2 sequences are SGHAT and FQNNGV.

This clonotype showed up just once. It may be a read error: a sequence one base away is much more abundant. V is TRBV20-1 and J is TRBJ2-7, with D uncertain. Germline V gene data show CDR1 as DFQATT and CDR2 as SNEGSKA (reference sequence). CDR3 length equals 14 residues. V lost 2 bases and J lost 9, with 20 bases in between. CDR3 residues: CSARRSPSSPVQYF. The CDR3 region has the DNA TGCAGTGCTAGAAGGTCCCCTTCCTCTCCGGTGCAGTACTTC.

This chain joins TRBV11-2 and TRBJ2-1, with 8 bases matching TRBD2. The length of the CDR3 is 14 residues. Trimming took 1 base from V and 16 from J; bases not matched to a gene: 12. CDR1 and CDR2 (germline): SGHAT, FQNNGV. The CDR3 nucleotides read TGTGCCAGCAGCTTAGCGGGGGGGTTGGATGAGCCATTCTTC. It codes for CASSLAGGLDEPFF.

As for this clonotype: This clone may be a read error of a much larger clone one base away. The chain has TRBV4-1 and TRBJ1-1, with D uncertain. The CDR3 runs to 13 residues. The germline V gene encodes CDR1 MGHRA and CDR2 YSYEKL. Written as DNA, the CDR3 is TGCGCCAGCAACCAACAATTGAACACTGAAGCTTTCTTT. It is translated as CASNQQLNTEAFF.